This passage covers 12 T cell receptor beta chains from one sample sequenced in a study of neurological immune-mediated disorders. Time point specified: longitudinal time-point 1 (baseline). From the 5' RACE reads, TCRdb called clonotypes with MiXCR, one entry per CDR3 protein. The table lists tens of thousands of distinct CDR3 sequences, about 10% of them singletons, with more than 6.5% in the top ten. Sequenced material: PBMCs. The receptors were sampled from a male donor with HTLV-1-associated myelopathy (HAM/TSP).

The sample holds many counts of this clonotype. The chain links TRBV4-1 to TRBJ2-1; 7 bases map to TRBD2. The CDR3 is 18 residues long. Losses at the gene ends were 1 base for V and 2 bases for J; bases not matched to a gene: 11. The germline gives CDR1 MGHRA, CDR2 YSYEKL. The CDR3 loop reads CASSQAPARTRTYNEQFF. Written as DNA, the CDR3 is TGCGCCAGCAGCCAAGCCCCGGCCCGGACTAGAACCTACAATGAGCAGTTCTTC.

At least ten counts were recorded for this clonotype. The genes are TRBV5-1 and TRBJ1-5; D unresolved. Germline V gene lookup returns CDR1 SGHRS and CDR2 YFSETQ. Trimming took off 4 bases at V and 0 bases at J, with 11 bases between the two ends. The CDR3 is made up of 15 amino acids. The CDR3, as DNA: TGCGCCAGCAGCCCGGGAGTAAATAGCAATCAGCCCCAGCATTTT. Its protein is CASSPGVNSNQPQHF.

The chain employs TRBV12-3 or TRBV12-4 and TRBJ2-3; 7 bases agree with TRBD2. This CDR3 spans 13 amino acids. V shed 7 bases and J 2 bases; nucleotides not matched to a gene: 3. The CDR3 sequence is CASTRDYTDTQYF. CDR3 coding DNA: TGTGCCAGCACACGGGACTACACAGATACGCAGTATTTT.

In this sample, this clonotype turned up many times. The CDR3 spells CASSFLRGTPGANVLTF. The CDR3 DNA follows: TGTGCCAGCAGTTTTTTACGGGGGACCCCTGGGGCCAACGTCCTGACTTTC. The V call is TRBV27, the J call TRBJ2-6; D possibly corresponds to TRBD2 (6 bases). The CDR3 is made up of 17 amino acids. The germline V gene encodes CDR1 MNHEY and CDR2 SMNVEV (reference sequence). V lost 3 bases to trimming and J lost 2 bases, with 14 bases between them.

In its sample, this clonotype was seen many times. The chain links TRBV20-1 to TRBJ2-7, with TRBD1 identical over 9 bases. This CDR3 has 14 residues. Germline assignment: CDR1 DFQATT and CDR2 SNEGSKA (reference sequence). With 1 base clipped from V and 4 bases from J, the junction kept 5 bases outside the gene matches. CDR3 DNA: TGCAGTGCTAGAGCTGGGACAGGGTTTTACGAGCAGTACTTC. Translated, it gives CSARAGTGFYEQYF.

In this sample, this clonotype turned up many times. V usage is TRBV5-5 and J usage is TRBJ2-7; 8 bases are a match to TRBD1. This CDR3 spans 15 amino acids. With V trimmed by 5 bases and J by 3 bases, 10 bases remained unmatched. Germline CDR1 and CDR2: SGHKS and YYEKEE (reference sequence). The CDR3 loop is CASSLIRDRFYEQYF. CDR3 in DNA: TGTGCCAGCAGTTTGATCCGGGACAGGTTCTACGAGCAGTACTTC.

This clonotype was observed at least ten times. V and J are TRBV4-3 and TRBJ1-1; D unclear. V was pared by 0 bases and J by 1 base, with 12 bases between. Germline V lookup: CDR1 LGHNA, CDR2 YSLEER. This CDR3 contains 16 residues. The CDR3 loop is CASSQDQREGNTEAFF. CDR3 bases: TGCGCCAGCAGCCAAGATCAGCGGGAGGGGAACACTGAAGCTTTCTTT.

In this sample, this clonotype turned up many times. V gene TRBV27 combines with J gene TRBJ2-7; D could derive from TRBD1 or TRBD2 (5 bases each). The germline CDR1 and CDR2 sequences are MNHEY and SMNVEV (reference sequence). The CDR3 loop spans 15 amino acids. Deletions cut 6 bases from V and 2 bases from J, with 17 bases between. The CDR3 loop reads CASRALRGEAYEQYF. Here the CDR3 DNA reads TGTGCCAGCAGAGCTCTTCGGGGCGAAGCCTACGAGCAGTACTTC.

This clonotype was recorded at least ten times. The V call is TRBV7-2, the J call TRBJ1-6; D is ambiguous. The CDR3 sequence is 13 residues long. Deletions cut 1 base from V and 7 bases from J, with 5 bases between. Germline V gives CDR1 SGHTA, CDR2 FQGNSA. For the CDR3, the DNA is TGTGCCAGCAGCTTAGTCTGGAATTCACCCCTCCACTTT. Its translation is CASSLVWNSPLHF. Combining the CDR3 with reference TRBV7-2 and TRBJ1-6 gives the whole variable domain GAGVSQSPSNKVTEKGKDVELRCDPISGHTALYWYRQSLGQGLEFLIYFQGNSAPDKSGLPSDRFSAERTGGSVSTLTIQRTQQEDSAVYLCASSLVWNSPLHFGNGTRLTVT.

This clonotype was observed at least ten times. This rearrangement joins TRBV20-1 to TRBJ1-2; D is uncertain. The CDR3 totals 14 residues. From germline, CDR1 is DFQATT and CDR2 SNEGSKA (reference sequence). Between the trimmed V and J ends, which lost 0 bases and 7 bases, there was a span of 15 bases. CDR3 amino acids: CSARDLEGVGGYTF. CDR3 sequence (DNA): TGCAGTGCTAGAGATCTCGAGGGCGTTGGTGGCTACACCTTC.

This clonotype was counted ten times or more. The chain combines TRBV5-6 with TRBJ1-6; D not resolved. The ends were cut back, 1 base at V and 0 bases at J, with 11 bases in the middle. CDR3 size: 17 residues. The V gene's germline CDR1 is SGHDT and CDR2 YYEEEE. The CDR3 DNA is TGTGCCAGCAGCTTGTCACTTCGAAGCTCCTATAATTCACCCCTCCACTTT. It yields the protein CASSLSLRSSYNSPLHF.

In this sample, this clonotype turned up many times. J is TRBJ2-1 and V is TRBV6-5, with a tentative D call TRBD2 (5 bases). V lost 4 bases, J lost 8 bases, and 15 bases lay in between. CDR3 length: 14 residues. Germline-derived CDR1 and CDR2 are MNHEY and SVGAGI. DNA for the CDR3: TGTGCCAGCAGTTCCCGGACTGCTTGGGATGAGCAGTTCTTC. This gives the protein CASSSRTAWDEQFF.